One sample yielded the 8 T cell receptor beta chains listed below, sequenced in a study of CD8 T cells in Susac syndrome. An input of roughly 0.45 to 1 ug of RNA was subjected to reverse transcription using random hexamers. Each CDR3 protein gets one entry after TCRdb re-called the immunoSEQ multiplex PCR reads with MiXCR. The table has tens of thousands of distinct CDR3 sequences, roughly 95% seen once. The sample consisted of CD8+ T cells from PBMCs. These receptors came from a human donor with multiple sclerosis.

This chain joins TRBV12-3 or TRBV12-4 and TRBJ1-5; D is ambiguous. The CDR3 covers 14 residues. The V gene lost 1 base and the J gene lost 2 bases, with 6 bases spanning the gap. CDR3 DNA: TGTGCCAGCAGTTTAGGAGGAGGCAATCAGCCCCAGCATTTT. It specifies CASSLGGGNQPQHF.

The chain uses TRBV27 and TRBJ2-5, with D possibly TRBD1 on 6 matching bases. V was clipped by 2 bases and J by 4 bases, with 14 bases between them. The CDR3 extends over 15 amino acids. The germline gives CDR1 MNHEY, CDR2 SMNVEV (reference sequence). The CDR3 protein is CASSLRSTGGETQYF. In DNA form, the CDR3 reads TGTGCCAGCAGTTTACGTTCGACAGGCGGAGAGACCCAGTACTTC.

This clonotype has a single count. This chain uses TRBV12-3 or TRBV12-4 with TRBJ1-2; 9 bases are a match to TRBD1. This CDR3 is 14 amino acids long. V gave up 5 bases and J gave up 4 bases; unmatched junction bases: 5. CDR3 region: CASSPGQGFYGYTF. The CDR3 DNA reads TGTGCCAGCAGTCCGGGACAGGGCTTCTATGGCTACACCTTC.

The chain couples TRBV12-3 or TRBV12-4 to TRBJ2-3; the D gene is possibly TRBD1 (5 bases). The CDR3 is 16 amino acids. Trimming took 5 bases from V and 3 from J, leaving 18 bases between them. CDR3 DNA: TGTGCCAGCAGTCCGTCCCTCAGGGAAGCAACAGATACGCAGTATTTT. It yields the protein CASSPSLREATDTQYF.

The V and J genes are TRBV15 and TRBJ1-1, with no clear D. Germline V lookup: CDR1 LNHNV, CDR2 YYDKDF (reference sequence). CDR3 length: 15 residues. The V gene lost 1 base and the J gene lost 1 base, with 10 bases spanning the gap. CDR3 coding DNA: TGTGCCACCAGCAGAGCGGAGGGAGGGAACACTGAAGCTTTCTTT. Residues: CATSRAEGGNTEAFF. The full variable domain, completed using reference TRBV15 and TRBJ1-1, is DAMVIQNPRYQVTQFGKPVTLSCSQTLNHNVMYWYQQKSSQAPKLLFHYYDKDFNNEADTPDNFQSRRPNTSFCFLDIRSPGLGDTAMYLCATSRAEGGNTEAFFGQGTRLTVV.

The V and J genes are TRBV13 and TRBJ1-3; unclear D gene. The CDR3 consists of 17 residues. CDR1 and CDR2 from the germline V gene are PRHDT and FYEKMQ (reference sequence). V was shortened by 5 bases and J by 0 bases, with 17 bases between the two germline ends. This chain's CDR3 is CASSARAPPSSGNTIYF. For the CDR3, the DNA is TGTGCCAGCAGCGCCCGGGCACCACCTTCCTCTGGAAACACCATATATTTT. Variable domain in full (rest from reference TRBV13 and TRBJ1-3): AAGVIQSPRHLIKEKRETATLKCYPIPRHDTVYWYQQGPGQDPQFLISFYEKMQSDKGSIPDRFSAQQFSDYHSELNMSSLELGDSALYFCASSARAPPSSGNTIYFGEGSWLTVV.

The V gene is TRBV29-1, the J gene TRBJ2-5; D tentatively reads TRBD1 or TRBD2 (5 bases each). This CDR3 comprises 14 residues. Germline V gives CDR1 SQVTM, CDR2 ANQGSEA. V lost 3 bases, J lost 5 bases, and 16 bases lay in between. The CDR3 DNA reads TGCAGCGTTGAGGGCAGGGAGAGTTTCGAGACCCAGTACTTC. It yields the protein CSVEGRESFETQYF. Filled out from reference TRBV29-1 and TRBJ2-5, the complete variable domain reads SAVISQKPSRDICQRGTSLTIQCQVDSQVTMMFWYRQQPGQSLTLIATANQGSEATYESGFVIDKFPISRPNLTFSTLTVSNMSPEDSSIYLCSVEGRESFETQYFGPGTRLLVL.

This chain links TRBV19 with TRBJ2-1, with D possibly matching TRBD1 (5 bases). Trimming pared 1 base from V and 4 bases from J, leaving 8 bases between. In germline, CDR1 is LNHDA, CDR2 SQIVND (reference sequence). The CDR3 has 14 residues. The CDR3 coding sequence is TGTGCCAGTAGTATAGTAGGGGCTTACAATGAGCAGTTCTTC. Encoded protein: CASSIVGAYNEQFF.